These T cell receptor beta chains were read from a single sample in a study of OX40 agonist ivuxolimab in advanced cancers. Assay used: immunoSEQ multiplex PCR; TCRdb lists only in-frame clones, some missing. The sample shows 55,000 or so clones, about nine tenths of them seen only once. The sequencing here drew on CD4+ or CD8+ T cells sorted from blood, taken in a trial of the OX40 agonist ivuxolimab. These receptors all stem from an adult with an advanced solid tumor such as melanoma, head and neck, liver or kidney cancer. Both conserved end residues are part of each CDR3. Fields, in order: J gene, V gene, CDR3 protein.

j_gene: TRBJ1-5; v_gene: TRBV7-9; CDR3aa: CASSLAGRDNQPQHF
j_gene: TRBJ2-1; v_gene: TRBV7-6; CDR3aa: CASSLAGTIYNEQFF
j_gene: TRBJ2-1; v_gene: TRBV6-6; CDR3aa: CASSPLWDTNNEQFF
j_gene: TRBJ2-5; v_gene: TRBV6-6; CDR3aa: CASSYSPTVQETQYF
j_gene: TRBJ2-5; v_gene: TRBV4-2; CDR3aa: CASSLASGGEETQYF
j_gene: TRBJ2-7; v_gene: TRBV5-1; CDR3aa: CASSWGLATYYEQYF
j_gene: TRBJ1-1; v_gene: TRBV6-5; CDR3aa: CASSYSRVNTEAFF
j_gene: TRBJ1-4; v_gene: TRBV7-2; CDR3aa: CASSFSLPGSGGPYEKLFF
j_gene: TRBJ2-1; v_gene: TRBV19; CDR3aa: CASSILRGDNEQFF
j_gene: TRBJ1-2; v_gene: TRBV28; CDR3aa: CASSLGQGFYGYTF